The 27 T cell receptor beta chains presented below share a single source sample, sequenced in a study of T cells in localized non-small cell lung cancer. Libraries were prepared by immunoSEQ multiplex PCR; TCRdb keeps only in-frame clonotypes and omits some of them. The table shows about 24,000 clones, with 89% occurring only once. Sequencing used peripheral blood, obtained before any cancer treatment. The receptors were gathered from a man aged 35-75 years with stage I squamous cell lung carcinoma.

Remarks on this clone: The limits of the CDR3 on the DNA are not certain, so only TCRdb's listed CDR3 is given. CDR3 loop: CASGSSVTLKLSLGTEAFF. The gene calls are TRBV7-9 and TRBJ1-1. Germline V lookup: CDR1 SEHNR, CDR2 FQNEAQ (reference sequence). The CDR3 sequence runs 19 residues, both termini included.

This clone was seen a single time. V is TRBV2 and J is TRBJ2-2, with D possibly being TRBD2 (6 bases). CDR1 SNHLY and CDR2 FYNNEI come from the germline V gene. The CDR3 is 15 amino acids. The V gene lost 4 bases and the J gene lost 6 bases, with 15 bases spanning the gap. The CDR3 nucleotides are TGTGCCAGCAGTGGTCGGACTACGAGAGCCGGGGAGCTGTTTTTT. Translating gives CASSGRTTRAGELFF. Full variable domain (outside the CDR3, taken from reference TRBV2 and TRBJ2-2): EPEVTQTPSHQVTQMGQEVILRCVPISNHLYFYWYRQILGQKVEFLVSFYNNEISEKSEIFDDQFSVERPDGSNFTLKIRSTKLEDSAMYFCASSGRTTRAGELFFGEGSRLTVL.

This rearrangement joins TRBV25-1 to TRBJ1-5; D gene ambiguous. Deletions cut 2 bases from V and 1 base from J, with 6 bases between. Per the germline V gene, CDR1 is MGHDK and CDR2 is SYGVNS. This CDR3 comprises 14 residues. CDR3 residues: CASSEVGSNQPQHF. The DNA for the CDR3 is TGTGCCAGCAGTGAAGTTGGGAGCAATCAGCCCCAGCATTTT.

CDR3 sequence: CASRGGETQYF. DNA of the CDR3: TGCGCCAGCAGAGGAGGGGAGACCCAGTACTTC. V usage is TRBV5-1 and J usage is TRBJ2-5; weak D call: TRBD2 (6 bases). The CDR3 totals 11 residues. V was pared by 5 bases and J by 5 bases, with 7 bases between. Germline V gives CDR1 SGHRS, CDR2 YFSETQ.

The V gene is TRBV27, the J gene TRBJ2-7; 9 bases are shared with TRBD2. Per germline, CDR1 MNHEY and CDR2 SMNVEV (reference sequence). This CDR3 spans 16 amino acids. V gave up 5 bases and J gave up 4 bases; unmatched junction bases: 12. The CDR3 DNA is TGTGCCAGCAGTCTTCGCTTTAGCGGGGGAGGGTACGAGCAGTACTTC. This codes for CASSLRFSGGGYEQYF.

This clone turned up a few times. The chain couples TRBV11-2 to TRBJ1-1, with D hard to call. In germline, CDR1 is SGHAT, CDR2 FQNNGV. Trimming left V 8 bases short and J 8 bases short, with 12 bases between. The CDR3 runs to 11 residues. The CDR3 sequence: CASGVTAEAFF. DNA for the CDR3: TGTGCCAGCGGAGTCACGGCCGAAGCTTTCTTT.

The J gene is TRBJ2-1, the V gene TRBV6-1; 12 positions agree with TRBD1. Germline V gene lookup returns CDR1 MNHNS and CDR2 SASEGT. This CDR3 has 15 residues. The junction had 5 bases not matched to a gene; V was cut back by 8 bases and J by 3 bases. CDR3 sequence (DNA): TGTGCCAGCGTGGGGACAGGGGGCGGCTACAATGAGCAGTTCTTC. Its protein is CASVGTGGGYNEQFF.

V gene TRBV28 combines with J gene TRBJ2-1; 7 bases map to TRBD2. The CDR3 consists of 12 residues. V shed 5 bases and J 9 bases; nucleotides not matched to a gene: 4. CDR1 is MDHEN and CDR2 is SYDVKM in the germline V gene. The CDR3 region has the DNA TGTGCCAGCAGTGTCCCGGGGGGTGAGCAGTTCTTC. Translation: CASSVPGGEQFF.

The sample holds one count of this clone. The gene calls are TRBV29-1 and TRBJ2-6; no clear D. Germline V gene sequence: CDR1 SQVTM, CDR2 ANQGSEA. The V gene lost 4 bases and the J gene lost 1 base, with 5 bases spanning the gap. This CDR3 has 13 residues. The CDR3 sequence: CSVVPSGANVLTF. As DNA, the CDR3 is TGCAGCGTTGTGCCGTCTGGGGCCAACGTCCTGACTTTC.

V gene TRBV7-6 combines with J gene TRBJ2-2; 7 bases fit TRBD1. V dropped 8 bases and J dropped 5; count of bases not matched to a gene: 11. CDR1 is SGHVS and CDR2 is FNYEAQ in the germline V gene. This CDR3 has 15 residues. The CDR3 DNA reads TGTGCCAGCCTTAAGGGGGCCCCCCGGACCGGGGAGCTGTTTTTT. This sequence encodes CASLKGAPRTGELFF.

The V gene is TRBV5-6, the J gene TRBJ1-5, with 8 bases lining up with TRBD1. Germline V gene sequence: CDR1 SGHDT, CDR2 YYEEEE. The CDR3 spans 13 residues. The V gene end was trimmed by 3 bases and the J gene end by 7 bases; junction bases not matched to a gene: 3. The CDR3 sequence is CASSSWTGQPQHF. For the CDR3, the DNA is TGTGCCAGCAGCTCATGGACAGGGCAGCCCCAGCATTTT.

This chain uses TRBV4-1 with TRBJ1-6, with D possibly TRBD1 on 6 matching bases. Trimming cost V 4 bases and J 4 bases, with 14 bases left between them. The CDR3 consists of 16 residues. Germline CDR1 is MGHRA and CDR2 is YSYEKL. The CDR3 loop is CASSPVPGEYNSPLHF. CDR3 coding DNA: TGCGCCAGCAGCCCAGTCCCAGGGGAATATAATTCACCCCTCCACTTT.

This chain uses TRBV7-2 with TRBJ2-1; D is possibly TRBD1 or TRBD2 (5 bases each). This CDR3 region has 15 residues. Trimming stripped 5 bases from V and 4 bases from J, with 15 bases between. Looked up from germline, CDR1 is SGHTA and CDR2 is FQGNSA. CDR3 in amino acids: CASSPPREIYNEQFF. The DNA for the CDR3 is TGTGCCAGCAGCCCCCCCAGGGAGATATACAATGAGCAGTTCTTC.

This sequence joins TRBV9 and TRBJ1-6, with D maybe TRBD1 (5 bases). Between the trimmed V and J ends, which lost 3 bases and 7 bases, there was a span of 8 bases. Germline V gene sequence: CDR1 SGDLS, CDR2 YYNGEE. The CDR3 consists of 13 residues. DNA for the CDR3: TGTGCCAGCAGCGCCGGGGCAAATTCACCCCTCCACTTT. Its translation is CASSAGANSPLHF.

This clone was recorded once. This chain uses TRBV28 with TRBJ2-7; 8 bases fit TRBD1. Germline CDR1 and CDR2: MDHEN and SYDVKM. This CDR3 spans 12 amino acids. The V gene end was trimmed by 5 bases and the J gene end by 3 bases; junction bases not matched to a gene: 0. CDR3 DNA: TGTGCCAGCAGTGGACAGGGCTACGAGCAGTACTTC. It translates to CASSGQGYEQYF.

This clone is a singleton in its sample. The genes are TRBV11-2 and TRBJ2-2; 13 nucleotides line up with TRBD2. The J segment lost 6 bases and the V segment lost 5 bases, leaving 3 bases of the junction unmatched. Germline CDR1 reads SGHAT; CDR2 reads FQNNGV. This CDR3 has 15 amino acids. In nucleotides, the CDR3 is TGTGCCAGCAGCCGACTAGCGGGGGGTCCCGGGGAGCTGTTTTTT. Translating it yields CASSRLAGGPGELFF.

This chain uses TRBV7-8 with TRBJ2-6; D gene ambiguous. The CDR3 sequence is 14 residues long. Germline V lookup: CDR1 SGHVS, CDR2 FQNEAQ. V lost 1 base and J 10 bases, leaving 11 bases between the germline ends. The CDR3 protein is CASSLVTAGNVLTF. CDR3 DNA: TGTGCCAGCAGCTTAGTAACGGCAGGTAACGTCCTGACTTTC.

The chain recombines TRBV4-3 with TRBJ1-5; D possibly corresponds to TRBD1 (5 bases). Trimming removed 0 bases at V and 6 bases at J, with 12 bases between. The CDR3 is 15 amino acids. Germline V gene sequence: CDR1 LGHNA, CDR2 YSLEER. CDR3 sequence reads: CASSQDTGGFQPQHF. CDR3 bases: TGCGCCAGCAGCCAAGATACGGGGGGGTTTCAGCCCCAGCATTTT.

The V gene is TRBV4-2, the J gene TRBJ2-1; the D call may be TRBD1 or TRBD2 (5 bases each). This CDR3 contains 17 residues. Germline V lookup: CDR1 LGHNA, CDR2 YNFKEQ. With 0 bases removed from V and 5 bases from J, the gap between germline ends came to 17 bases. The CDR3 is CASSQDIGASPHNEQFF. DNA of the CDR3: TGTGCCAGCAGCCAAGATATTGGGGCTAGCCCCCACAATGAGCAGTTCTTC.

The CDR3 DNA reads as TGTGCCAGCACCCCAGGACAGGGGAATCAGCCCCAGCATTTT. This gives the protein CASTPGQGNQPQHF. The chain links TRBV28 to TRBJ1-5; 9 bases map to TRBD1. V trimming: 7 bases; J trimming: 4 bases; junction bases outside the gene matches: 5. Germline values: CDR1 MDHEN, CDR2 SYDVKM. The CDR3 has 14 residues.

CDR3 region: CASSQPTFIEAFF. The CDR3 DNA reads TGTGCCAGTAGTCAACCGACCTTCATTGAAGCTTTCTTT. This sequence joins TRBV19 and TRBJ1-1, with D uncertain. Germline V gives CDR1 LNHDA, CDR2 SQIVND (reference sequence). This CDR3 has 13 amino acids. Trimming cost V 5 bases and J 7 bases, with 14 bases left between them.

The CDR3 protein is CARRGGEKNTEAFF. In DNA, the CDR3 is TGTGCCAGAAGGGGCGGAGAAAAGAACACTGAAGCTTTCTTT. The rearrangement uses TRBV5-3 and TRBJ1-1, with D unclear. TRBV5-3 is recorded as an ORF, its role being uncertain. The CDR3 length is 14 residues. V gave up 5 bases and J gave up 1 base, with 12 bases separating them.

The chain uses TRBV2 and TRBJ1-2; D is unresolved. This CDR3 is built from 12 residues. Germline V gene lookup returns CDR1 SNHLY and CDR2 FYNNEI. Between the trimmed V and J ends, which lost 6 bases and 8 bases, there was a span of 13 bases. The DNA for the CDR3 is TGTGCCAGCAGCCGGCAGGTCAGGGGCTACACCTTC. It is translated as CASSRQVRGYTF.

CDR3 nucleotides: TGTGCCAGCAGCTTAGCCCCGGGACAGAACACTGAAGCTTTCTTT. It yields the protein CASSLAPGQNTEAFF. The rearrangement joins TRBV7-9 to TRBJ1-1, with D possibly being TRBD1 (6 bases). This CDR3 comprises 15 residues. The germline V and J ends were trimmed by 0 bases and 1 base, with 9 bases remaining between them. Germline CDR1 is SEHNR and CDR2 is FQNEAQ (reference sequence).

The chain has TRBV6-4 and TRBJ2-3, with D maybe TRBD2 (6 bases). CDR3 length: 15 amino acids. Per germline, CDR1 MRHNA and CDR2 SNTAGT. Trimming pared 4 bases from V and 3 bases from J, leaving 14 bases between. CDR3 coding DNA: TGTGCCAGCAGTGTCCCGGGGGAGGAAACAGATACGCAGTATTTT. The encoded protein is CASSVPGEETDTQYF.

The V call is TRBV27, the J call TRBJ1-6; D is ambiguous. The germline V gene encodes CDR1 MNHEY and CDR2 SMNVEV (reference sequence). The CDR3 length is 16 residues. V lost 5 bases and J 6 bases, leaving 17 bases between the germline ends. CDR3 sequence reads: CASSLTATTLNSPLHF. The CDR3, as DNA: TGTGCCAGCAGTCTAACAGCTACAACCCTTAATTCACCCCTCCACTTT.

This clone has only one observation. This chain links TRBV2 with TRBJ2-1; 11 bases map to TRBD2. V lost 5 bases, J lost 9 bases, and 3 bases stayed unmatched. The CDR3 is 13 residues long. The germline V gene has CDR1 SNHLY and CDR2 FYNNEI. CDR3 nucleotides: TGTGCCAGCAGTCTGGGGACTAGCGGTGAGCAGTTCTTC. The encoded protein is CASSLGTSGEQFF.